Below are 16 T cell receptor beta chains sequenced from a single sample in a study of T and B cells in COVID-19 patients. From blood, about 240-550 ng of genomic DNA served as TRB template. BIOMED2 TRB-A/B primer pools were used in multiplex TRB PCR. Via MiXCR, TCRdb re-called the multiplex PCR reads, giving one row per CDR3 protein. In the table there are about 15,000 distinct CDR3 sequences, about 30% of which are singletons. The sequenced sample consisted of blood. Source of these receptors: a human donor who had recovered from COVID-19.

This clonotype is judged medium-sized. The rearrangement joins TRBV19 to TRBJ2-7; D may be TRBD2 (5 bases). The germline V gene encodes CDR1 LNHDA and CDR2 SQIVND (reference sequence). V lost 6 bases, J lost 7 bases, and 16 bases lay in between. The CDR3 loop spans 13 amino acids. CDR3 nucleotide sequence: TGTGCCAGTAGGACCGGAGCGGAAGGTGAGCAGTACTTC. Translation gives CASRTGAEGEQYF.

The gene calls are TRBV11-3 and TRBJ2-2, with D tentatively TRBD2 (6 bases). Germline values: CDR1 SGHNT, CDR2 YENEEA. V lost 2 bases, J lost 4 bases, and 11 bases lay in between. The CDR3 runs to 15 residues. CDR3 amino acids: CASSLRVGGTGELFF. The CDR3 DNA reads TGTGCCAGCAGCTTACGAGTGGGGGGCACCGGGGAGCTGTTTTTT.

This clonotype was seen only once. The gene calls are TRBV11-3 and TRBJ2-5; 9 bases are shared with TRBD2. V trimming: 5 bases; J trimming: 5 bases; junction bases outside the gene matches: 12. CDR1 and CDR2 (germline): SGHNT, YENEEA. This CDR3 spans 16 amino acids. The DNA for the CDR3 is TGTGCCAGCAGCCCAGGGGTAGCGGGGGTCCTGGAGACCCAGTACTTC. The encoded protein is CASSPGVAGVLETQYF.

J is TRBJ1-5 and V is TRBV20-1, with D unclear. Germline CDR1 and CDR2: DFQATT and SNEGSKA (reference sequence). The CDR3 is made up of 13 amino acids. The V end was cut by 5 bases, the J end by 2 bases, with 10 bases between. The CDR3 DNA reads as TGCAGTGCTGCGGGATCGGGCAATCAGCCCCAGCATTTT. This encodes CSAAGSGNQPQHF.

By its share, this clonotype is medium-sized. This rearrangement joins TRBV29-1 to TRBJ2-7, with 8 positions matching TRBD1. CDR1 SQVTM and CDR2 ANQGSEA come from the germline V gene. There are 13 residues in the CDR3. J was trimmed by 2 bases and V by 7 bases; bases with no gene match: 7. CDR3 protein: CSETPGQAYEQYF. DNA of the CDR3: TGCAGCGAGACCCCGGGACAGGCCTACGAGCAGTACTTC.

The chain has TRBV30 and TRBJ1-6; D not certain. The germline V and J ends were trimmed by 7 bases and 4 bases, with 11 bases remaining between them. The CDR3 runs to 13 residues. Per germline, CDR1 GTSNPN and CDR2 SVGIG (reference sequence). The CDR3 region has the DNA TGTGCCTTAAACCGGGATTATAATTCACCCCTCCACTTT. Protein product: CALNRDYNSPLHF.

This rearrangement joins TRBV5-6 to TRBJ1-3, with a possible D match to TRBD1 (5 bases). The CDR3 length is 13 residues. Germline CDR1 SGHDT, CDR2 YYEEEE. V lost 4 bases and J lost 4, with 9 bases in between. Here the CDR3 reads CASSKGRGNTIYF. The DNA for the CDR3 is TGTGCCAGCAGCAAGGGACGGGGAAACACCATATATTTT.

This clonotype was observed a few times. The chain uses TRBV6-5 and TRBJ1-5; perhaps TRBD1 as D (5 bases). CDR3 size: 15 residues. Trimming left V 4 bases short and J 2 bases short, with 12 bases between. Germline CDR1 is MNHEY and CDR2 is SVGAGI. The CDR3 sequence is CASSSQGLGNQPQHF. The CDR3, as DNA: TGTGCCAGCAGTTCTCAGGGTTTGGGCAATCAGCCCCAGCATTTT.

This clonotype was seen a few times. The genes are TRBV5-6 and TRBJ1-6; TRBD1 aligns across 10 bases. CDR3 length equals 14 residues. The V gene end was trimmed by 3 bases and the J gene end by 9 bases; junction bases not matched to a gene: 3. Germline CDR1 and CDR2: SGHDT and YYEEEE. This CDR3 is CASSSGTGVSPLHF. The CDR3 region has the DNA TGTGCCAGCAGCTCCGGGACAGGGGTTTCACCCCTCCACTTT.

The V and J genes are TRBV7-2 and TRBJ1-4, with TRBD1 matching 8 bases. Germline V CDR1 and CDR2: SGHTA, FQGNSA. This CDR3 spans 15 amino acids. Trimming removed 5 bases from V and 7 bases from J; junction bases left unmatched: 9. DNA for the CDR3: TGTGCCAGCAGCCCGGCCCAGGGGGCGGGTGAAAAACTGTTTTTT. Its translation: CASSPAQGAGEKLFF.

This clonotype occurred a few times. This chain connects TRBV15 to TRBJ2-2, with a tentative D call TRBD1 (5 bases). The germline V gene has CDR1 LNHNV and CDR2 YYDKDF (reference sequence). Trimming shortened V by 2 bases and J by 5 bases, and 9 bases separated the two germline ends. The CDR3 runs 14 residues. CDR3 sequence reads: CATSRSKGTGELFF. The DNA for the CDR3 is TGTGCCACCAGCAGATCCAAGGGGACCGGGGAGCTGTTTTTT.

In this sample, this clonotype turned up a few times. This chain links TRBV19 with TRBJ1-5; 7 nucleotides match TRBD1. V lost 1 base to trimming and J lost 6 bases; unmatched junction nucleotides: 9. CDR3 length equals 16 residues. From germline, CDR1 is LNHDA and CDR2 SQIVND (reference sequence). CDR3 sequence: CASSIVSRGRGQPQHF. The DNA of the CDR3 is TGTGCCAGTAGTATAGTAAGTAGGGGGCGCGGTCAGCCCCAGCATTTT. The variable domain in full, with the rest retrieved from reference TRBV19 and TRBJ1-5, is DGGITQSPKYLFRKEGQNVTLSCEQNLNHDAMYWYRQDPGQGLRLIYYSQIVNDFQKGDIAEGYSVSREKKESFPLTVTSAQKNPTAFYLCASSIVSRGRGQPQHFGDGTRLSIL.

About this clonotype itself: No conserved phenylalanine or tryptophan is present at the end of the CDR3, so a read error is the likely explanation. CDR3 loop: CASSYAEGSYEQYL. CDR3 sequence (DNA): TGTGCCAGCAGTTACGCTGAGGGGTCCTACGAGCAGTACCTC. The chain has TRBV6-5 and TRBJ2-7; D may correspond to TRBD1 or TRBD2 (5 bases each). Germline loops: CDR1 MNHEY, CDR2 SVGAGI. The CDR3 is made up of 14 amino acids. V lost 2 bases to trimming and J lost 1 base, with 9 bases between them.

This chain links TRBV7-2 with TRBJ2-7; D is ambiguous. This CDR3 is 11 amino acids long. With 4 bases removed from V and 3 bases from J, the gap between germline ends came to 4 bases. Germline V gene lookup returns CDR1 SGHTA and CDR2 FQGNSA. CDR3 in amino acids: CASSSVYEQYF. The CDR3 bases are TGTGCCAGCAGCTCCGTCTACGAGCAGTACTTC.

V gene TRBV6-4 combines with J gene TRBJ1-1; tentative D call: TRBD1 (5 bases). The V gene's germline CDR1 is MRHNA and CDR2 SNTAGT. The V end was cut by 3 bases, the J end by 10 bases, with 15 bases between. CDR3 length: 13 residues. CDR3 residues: CASSETPGVGAFF. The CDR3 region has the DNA TGTGCCAGCAGTGAGACCCCGGGGGTAGGAGCTTTCTTT.

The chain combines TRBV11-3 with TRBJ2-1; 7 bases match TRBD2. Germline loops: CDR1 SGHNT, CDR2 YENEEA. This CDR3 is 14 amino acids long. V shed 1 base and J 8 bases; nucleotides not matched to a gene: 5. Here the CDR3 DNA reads TGTGCCAGCAGCTTAGTTGGGGGGGGGGATGAGCAGTTCTTC. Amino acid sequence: CASSLVGGGDEQFF.